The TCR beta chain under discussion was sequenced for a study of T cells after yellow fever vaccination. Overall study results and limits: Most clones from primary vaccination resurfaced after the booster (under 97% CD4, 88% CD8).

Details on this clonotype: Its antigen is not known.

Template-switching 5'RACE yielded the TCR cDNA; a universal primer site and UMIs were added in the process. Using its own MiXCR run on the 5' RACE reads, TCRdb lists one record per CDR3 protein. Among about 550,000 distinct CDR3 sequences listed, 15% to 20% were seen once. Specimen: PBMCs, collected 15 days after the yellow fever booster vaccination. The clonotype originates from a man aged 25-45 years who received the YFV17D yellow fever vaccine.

The CDR3 DNA is TGCGCCAGCAGCCAAGATCTAAGCGGACGTAGCGGAAACACCATATATTTT. Residues: CASSQDLSGRSGNTIYF. V gene TRBV4-3 combines with J gene TRBJ1-3; D is unclear. Trimming cost V 0 bases and J 4 bases, with 16 bases left between them. There are 17 residues in the CDR3. Germline CDR1 and CDR2: LGHNA and YSLEER.